This paragraph covers one T cell receptor beta chain sequence. The time point was: pretreatment peripheral blood. This CDR3 contains 18 residues. Germline V gene lookup returns CDR1 SGHNT and CDR2 YYREEE (reference sequence). V lost 0 bases to trimming and J lost 0 bases; unmatched junction nucleotides: 9. This sample was included in a study of PD-L1 blockade in urothelial cancer. Sequenced by immunoSEQ multiplex PCR; TCRdb stores in-frame clones only, minus some. Among more than 90,000 clones listed, around 87% were seen once. Sequenced material: PBMCs, taken around atezolizumab (anti-PD-L1) treatment. This TCR derives from a man between 60 and 75 years old with urothelial cancer. This chain links TRBV5-4 with TRBJ1-2; 9 bases are a match to TRBD1. DNA for the CDR3: TGTGCCAGCAGCTTGGATTCCCGACAGGGGGGCCCTAACTATGGCTACACCTTC. Protein: CASSLDSRQGGPNYGYTF.